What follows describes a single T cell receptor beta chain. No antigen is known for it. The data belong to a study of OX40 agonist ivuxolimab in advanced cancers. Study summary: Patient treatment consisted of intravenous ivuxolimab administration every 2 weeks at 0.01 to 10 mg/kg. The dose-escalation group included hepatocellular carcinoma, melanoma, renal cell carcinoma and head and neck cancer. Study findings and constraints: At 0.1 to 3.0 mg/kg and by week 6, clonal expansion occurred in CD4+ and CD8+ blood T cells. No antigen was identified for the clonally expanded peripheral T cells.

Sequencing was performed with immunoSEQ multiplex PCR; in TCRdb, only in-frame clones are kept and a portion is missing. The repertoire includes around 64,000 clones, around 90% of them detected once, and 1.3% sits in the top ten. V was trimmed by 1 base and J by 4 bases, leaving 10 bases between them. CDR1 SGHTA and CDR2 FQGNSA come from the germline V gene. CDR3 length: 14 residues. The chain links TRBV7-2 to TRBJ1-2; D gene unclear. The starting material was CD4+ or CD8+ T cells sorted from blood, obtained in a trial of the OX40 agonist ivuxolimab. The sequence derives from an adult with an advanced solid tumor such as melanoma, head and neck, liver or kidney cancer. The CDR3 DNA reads TGTGCCAGCAGCTTAGGCCAGGACCTCTATGGCTACACCTTC. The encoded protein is CASSLGQDLYGYTF.